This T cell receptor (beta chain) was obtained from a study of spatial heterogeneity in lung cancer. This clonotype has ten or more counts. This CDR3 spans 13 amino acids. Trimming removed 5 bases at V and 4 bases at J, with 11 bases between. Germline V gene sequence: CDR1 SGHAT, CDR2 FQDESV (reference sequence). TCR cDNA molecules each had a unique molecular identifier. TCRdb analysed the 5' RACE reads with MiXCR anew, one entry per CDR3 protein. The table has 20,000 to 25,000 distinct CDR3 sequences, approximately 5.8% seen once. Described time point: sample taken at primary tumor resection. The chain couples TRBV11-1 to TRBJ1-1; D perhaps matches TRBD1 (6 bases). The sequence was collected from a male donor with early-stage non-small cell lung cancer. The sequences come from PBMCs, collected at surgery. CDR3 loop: CASSAQQGTEAFF. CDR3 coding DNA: TGTGCCAGCAGCGCCCAACAGGGCACTGAAGCTTTCTTT.